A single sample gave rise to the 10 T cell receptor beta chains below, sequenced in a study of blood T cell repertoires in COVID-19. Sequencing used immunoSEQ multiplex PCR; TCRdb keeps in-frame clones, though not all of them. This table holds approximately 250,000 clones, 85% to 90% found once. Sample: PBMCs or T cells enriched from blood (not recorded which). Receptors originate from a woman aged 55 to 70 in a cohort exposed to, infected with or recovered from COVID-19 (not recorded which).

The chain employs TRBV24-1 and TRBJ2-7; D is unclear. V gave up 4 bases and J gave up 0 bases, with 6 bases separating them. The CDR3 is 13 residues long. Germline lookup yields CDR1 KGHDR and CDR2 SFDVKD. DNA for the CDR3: TGTGCCACCAGTGACCGGAGCTCCTACGAGCAGTACTTC. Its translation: CATSDRSSYEQYF.

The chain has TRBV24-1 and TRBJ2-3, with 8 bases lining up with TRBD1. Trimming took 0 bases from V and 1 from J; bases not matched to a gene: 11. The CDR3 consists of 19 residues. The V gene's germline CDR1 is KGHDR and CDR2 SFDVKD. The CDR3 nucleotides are TGTGCCACCAGTGATTTGCGGAGGGGTGGGACAGGTGGCACAGATACGCAGTATTTT. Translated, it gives CATSDLRRGGTGGTDTQYF.

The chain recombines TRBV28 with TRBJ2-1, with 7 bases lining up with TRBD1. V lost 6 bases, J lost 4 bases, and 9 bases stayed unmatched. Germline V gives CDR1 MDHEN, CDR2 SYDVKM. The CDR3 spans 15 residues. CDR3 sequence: CASSPPGGSYNEQFF. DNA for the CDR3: TGTGCCAGCAGCCCCCCAGGGGGATCATACAATGAGCAGTTCTTC.

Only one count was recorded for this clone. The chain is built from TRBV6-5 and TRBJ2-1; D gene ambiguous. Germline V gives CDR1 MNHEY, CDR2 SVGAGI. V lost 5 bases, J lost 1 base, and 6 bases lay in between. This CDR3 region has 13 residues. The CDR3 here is CASSHESYNEQFF. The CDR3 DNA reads TGTGCCAGCAGTCATGAGTCCTACAATGAGCAGTTCTTC.

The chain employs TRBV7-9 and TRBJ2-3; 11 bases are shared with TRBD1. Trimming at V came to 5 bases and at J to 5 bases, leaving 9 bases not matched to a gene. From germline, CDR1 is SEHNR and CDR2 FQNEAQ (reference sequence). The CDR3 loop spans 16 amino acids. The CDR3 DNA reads TGTGCCAGCAGCCCAGAGGACAGGGGGCTCGGAGATACGCAGTATTTT. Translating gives CASSPEDRGLGDTQYF.

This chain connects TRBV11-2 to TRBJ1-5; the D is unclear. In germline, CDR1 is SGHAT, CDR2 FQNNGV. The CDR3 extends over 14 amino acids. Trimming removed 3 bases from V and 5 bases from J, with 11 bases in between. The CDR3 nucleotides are TGTGCCAGCAGCTTCCAAGCCCAGGATCAGCCCCAGCATTTT. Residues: CASSFQAQDQPQHF. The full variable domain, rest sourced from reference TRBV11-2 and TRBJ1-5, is EAGVAQSPRYKIIEKRQSVAFWCNPISGHATLYWYQQILGQGPKLLIQFQNNGVVDDSQLPKDRFSAERLKGVDSTLKIQPAKLEDSAVYLCASSFQAQDQPQHFGDGTRLSIL.

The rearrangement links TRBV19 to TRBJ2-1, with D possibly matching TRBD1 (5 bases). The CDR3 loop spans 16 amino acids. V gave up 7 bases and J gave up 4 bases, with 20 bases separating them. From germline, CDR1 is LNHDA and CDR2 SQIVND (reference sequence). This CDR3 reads CASTAKGQTSYNEQFF. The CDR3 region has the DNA TGTGCCAGTACCGCGAAGGGGCAGACCAGTTACAATGAGCAGTTCTTC.

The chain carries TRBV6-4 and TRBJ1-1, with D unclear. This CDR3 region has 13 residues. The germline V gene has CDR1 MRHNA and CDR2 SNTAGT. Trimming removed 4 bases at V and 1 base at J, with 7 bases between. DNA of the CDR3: TGTGCCAGCAGTGTTTCGGGGAACACTGAAGCTTTCTTT. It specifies CASSVSGNTEAFF.

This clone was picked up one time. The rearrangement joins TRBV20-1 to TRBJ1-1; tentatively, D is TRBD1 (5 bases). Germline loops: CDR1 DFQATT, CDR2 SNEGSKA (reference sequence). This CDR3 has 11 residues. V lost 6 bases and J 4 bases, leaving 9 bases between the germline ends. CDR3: CSAPGITEAFF. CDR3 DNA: TGCAGTGCCCCAGGGATCACTGAAGCTTTCTTT.

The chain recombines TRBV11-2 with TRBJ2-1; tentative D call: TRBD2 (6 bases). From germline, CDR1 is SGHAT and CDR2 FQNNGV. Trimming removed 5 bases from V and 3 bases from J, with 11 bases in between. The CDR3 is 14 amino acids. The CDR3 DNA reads TGTGCCAGCAGCCGGGGACTCGTCTACAATGAGCAGTTCTTC. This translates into CASSRGLVYNEQFF.